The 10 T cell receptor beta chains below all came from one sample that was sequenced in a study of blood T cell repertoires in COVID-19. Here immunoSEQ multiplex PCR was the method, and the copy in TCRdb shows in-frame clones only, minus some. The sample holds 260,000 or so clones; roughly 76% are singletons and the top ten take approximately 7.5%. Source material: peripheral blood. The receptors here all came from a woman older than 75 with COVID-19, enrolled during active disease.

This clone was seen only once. The CDR3 region has the DNA TGTGCCAGCAGTCCTCCTCGGTACACTGAAGCTTTCTTT. This sequence encodes CASSPPRYTEAFF. This chain links TRBV6-5 with TRBJ1-1, with D unclear. Deletions cut 5 bases from V and 3 bases from J, with 10 bases between. Germline CDR1 reads MNHEY; CDR2 reads SVGAGI. The CDR3 sequence is 13 residues long.

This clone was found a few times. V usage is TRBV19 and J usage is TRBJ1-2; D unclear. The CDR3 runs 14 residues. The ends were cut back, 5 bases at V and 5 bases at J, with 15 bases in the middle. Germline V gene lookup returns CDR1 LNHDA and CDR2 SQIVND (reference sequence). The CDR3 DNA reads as TGTGCCAGTAGTTTGGAACAGACCTTATATGGCTACACCTTC. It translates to CASSLEQTLYGYTF.

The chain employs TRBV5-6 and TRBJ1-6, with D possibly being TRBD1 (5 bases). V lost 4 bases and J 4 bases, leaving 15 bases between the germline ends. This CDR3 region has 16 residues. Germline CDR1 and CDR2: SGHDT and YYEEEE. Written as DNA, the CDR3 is TGTGCCAGCAGCCCGGGAGGGGCCCAATATAATTCACCCCTCCACTTT. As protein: CASSPGGAQYNSPLHF.

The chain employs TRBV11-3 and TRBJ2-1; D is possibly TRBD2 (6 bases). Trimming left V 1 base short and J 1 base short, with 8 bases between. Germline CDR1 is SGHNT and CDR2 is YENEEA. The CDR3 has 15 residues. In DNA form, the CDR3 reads TGTGCCAGCAGCTTAGGGGGGGTTTCCTACAATGAGCAGTTCTTC. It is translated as CASSLGGVSYNEQFF.

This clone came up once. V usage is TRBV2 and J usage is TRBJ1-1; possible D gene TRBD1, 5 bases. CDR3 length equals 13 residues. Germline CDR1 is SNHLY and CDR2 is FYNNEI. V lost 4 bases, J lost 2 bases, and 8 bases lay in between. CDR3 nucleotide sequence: TGTGCCAGCAGTGCTGACAGCAACACTGAAGCTTTCTTT. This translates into CASSADSNTEAFF.

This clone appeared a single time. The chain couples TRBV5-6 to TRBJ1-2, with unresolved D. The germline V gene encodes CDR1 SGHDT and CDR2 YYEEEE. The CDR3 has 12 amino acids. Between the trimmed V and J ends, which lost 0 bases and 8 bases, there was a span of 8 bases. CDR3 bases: TGTGCCAGCAGCTTGGTGGCGGGGGGCTACACCTTC. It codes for CASSLVAGGYTF.

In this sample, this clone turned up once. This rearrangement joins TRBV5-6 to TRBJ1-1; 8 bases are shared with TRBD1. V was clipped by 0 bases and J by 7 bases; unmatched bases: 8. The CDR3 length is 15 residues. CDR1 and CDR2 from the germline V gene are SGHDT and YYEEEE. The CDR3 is CASSLGLRTGNEAFF. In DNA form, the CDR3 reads TGTGCCAGCAGCTTGGGCCTCCGGACAGGGAATGAAGCTTTCTTT.

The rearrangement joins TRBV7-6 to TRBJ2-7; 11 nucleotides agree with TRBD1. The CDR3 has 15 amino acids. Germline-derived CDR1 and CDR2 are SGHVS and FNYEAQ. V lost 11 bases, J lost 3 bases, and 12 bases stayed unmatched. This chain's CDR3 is CAAQGGQGVNYEQYF. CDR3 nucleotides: TGTGCCGCTCAAGGGGGACAGGGGGTAAACTACGAGCAGTACTTC.

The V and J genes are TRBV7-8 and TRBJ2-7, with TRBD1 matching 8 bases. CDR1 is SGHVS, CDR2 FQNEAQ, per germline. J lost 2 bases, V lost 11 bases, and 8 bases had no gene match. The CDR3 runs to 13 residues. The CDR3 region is CAAATGAPYEQYF. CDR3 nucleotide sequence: TGTGCCGCCGCGACAGGGGCACCCTACGAGCAGTACTTC.

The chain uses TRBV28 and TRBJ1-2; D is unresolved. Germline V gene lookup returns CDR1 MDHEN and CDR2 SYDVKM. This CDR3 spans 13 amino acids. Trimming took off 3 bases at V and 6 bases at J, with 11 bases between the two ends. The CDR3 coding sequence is TGTGCCAGCAGTTTGCCCCAACTGGATGGCTACACCTTC. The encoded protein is CASSLPQLDGYTF.